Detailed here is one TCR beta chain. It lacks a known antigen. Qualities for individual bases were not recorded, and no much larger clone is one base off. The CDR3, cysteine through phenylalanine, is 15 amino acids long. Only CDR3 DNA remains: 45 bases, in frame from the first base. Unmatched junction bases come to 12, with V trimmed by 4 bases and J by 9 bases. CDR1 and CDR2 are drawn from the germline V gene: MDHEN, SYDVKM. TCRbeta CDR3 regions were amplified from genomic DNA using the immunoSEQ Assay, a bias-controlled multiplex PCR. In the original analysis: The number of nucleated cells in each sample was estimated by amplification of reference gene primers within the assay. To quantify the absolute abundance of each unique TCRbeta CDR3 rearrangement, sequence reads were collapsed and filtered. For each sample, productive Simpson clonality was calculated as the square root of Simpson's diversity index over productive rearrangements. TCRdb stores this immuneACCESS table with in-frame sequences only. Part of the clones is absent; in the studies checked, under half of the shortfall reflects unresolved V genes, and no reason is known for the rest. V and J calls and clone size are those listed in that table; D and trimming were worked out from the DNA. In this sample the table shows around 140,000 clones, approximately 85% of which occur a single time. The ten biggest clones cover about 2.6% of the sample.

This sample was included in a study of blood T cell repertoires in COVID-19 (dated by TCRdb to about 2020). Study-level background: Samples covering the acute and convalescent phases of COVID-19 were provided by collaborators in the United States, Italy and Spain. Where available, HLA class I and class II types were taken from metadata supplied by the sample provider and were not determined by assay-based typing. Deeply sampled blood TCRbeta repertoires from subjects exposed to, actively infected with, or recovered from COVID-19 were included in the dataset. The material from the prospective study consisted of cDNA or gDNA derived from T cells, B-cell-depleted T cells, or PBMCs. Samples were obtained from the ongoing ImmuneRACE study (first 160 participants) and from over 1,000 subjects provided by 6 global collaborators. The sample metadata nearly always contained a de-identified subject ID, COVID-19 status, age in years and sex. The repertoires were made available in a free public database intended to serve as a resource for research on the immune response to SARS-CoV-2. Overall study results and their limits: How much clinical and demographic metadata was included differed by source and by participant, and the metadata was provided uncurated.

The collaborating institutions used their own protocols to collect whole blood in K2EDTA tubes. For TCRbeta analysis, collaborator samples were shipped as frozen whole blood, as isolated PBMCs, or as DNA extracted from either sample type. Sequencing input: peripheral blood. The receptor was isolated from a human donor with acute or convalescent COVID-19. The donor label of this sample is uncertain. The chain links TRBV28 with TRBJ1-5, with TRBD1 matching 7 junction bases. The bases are TGTGCCAGCAGTTCCGGGACAGCAATAGGATGGCCCCAGCATTTT. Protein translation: CASSSGTAIGWPQHF.